The rows below give T cell receptor beta chains drawn from one sample of a study of beta chain features in type 1 diabetes. Generated by immunoSEQ multiplex PCR, the TCRdb table keeps only in-frame clones and is missing some. In the table there are about 340,000 clones, roughly 13% of which are singletons. The sample comprised naive CD4+ T cells from blood. The receptors come from a woman aged 18-29 years with type 1 diabetes. The CDR3 runs from the conserved cysteine through the conserved F or W. A D gene is named only where the DNA matches it firmly. Size is stated for part of the rows, as once, few or many counts, or as a class when the clone is expanded.

few TRBJ2-7 TRBV18 TRBD2 TGTGCCAGCTCACCCGACAAAGCGGGGAGAGAGCAGTACTTC CASSPDKAGREQYF
NA TRBJ2-4 TRBV21-1 NA TGTGCCAGCAGCAAAAAGGACAGGGTTAAGGACTTC CASSKKDRVKDF
few TRBJ2-1 TRBV5-1 NA TGCGCCAGCAGCTTGGATGTTAGCTCCTACAATGAGCAGTTCTTC CASSLDVSSYNEQFF
NA TRBJ2-2 TRBV5-1 NA TGCGCCAGCAGCTTGCTGGGTGGGGCCGGCCCCGGGGAGCTGTTTTTT CASSLLGGAGPGELFF
few TRBJ1-2 TRBV13 NA TGTGCCAGCAGCTTAGGAGGAGCTACTCGGCGGGGCCGGGATAGCTATGGCTACACCTTC CASSLGGATRRGRDSYGYTF
NA TRBJ2-5 TRBV7-9 NA TGTGCCAGCACTCAAAGGGGAGGCTTAAGCCAAGAGACCCAGTACTTC CASTQRGGLSQETQYF
NA TRBJ2-1 TRBV6-1 TRBD2 TGTGCCAGCAGTGAAGTGATTCGGGCGGGAGGGCCGAGCGAGCAGTTCTTC CASSEVIRAGGPSEQFF
few TRBJ1-2 TRBV28 NA TGTGCCAGCAGTGGGTCAGGGGAACATGGCTACACCTTC CASSGSGEHGYTF
NA TRBJ2-3 TRBV15 NA TGTGCCACCAGCAGAGATCGCAGGGGTGATACGCAGTATTTT CATSRDRRGDTQYF
few TRBJ1-5 TRBV19 NA TGTGCCAGTAGTATTGGGCAGGGGAGATCTCAGCCCCAGCATTTT CASSIGQGRSQPQHF
NA TRBJ2-1 TRBV6-1 TRBD2 TGTGCCAGCAGTGACGGGACTAGCGGGAGTCCCGCCTACAATGAGCAGTTCTTC CASSDGTSGSPAYNEQFF
few TRBJ1-1 TRBV5-1 TRBD1 TGCGCCAGCAGCTCCGGGACAGGGGGTACAAACACTGAAGCTTTCTTT CASSSGTGGTNTEAFF
NA TRBJ2-1 TRBV7-9 NA TGTGCCAGCAGCGAGGGCAGAACCCTCTACAATGAGCAGTTCTTC CASSEGRTLYNEQFF
few TRBJ2-7 TRBV11-2 NA TGTGCCAGCAGCTTAGTCAATGGGGGGACGTCCTACGAGCAGTACTTC CASSLVNGGTSYEQYF
NA TRBJ2-7 TRBV13 TRBD2 TGTGCCAGCAAAAAGGCATGGCGGGAGGGCCGGGTCGAGCAGTACTTC CASKKAWREGRVEQYF
NA TRBJ1-1 TRBV18 NA TGTGCCAGCTCACCACTCGGGGAGGGGGTGAATACTGAAGCTTTCTTT CASSPLGEGVNTEAFF
few TRBJ1-2 TRBV28 TRBD1 TGTGCCAGCAAGAAGCAGGGGGCGGACGGCTACACCTTC CASKKQGADGYTF